This T cell receptor (beta chain) was sequenced in a study of T cells after yellow fever vaccination. Study-wide findings and caveats: Re-detected after boosting: most primary clones, 96% of CD4 and under 90% of CD8. Across the CD4 and CD8 compartments, a small share of clonotypes was present in both.

The CDR3 covers 14 residues. Trimming pared 7 bases from V and 1 base from J, leaving 14 bases between. A note on this clonotype: No antigen is known for it.

Generation of TCR cDNA used 5'RACE template switching (which added a universal primer site and UMIs). TCRdb re-called the 5' RACE reads with MiXCR, one entry per CDR3 protein. The sample holds hundreds of thousands of distinct CDR3 sequences; 8.5% to 10% are singletons and the top ten take about a sixth. The TCR sequence derives from a man aged 18 to 29 who received the YFV17D yellow fever vaccine. The specimen comprised PBMCs, sampled on the day of the first yellow fever vaccination. The gene calls are TRBV12-3 or TRBV12-4 and TRBJ2-7; D could derive from TRBD1 or TRBD2 (5 bases each). The CDR3 reads CASTPWGFSYEQYV. In nucleotides, the CDR3 is TGTGCCAGCACTCCATGGGGGTTTTCCTACGAGCAGTACGTC.